The 31 T cell receptor beta chains reported below all come from one sample, sequenced in a study of cytomegalovirus exposure and HLA in healthy donors. PCR was performed using 60 Vbeta and 13 Jbeta primers. Clones were read by immunoSEQ multiplex PCR, and TCRdb kept only the in-frame ones, dropping some. The table lists some 120,000 clones, 79% of them singletons, with approximately 4.3% in the top ten. The sequencing input was PBMCs. Receptors were obtained from a man aged 25-45 years in good health and CMV-seropositive.

This clone was counted only a few times. The chain recombines TRBV10-3 with TRBJ2-2, with 9 bases identical to TRBD2. Per germline, CDR1 ENHRY and CDR2 SYGVKD. The CDR3 has 17 amino acids. With V trimmed by 4 bases and J by 3 bases, 9 bases remained unmatched. CDR3 region: CAISGPGGGAYTGELFF. CDR3 nucleotides: TGTGCCATCAGTGGCCCAGGCGGGGGGGCTTACACCGGGGAGCTGTTTTTT.

The chain joins TRBV11-3 to TRBJ2-5, with D possibly matching TRBD2 (7 bases). The CDR3 contains 15 residues. Germline lookup yields CDR1 SGHNT and CDR2 YENEEA. Deletions cut 5 bases from V and 1 base from J, with 14 bases between. Here the CDR3 reads CASSRGAEFQETQYF. DNA of the CDR3: TGTGCCAGCAGCCGGGGGGCGGAATTCCAAGAGACCCAGTACTTC.

The chain employs TRBV25-1 and TRBJ2-1; D not resolved. V was trimmed by 6 bases and J by 0 bases, leaving 6 bases between them. The CDR3 sequence is 13 residues long. Germline V gene data show CDR1 as MGHDK and CDR2 as SYGVNS. The CDR3 DNA reads as TGTGCCAGCAGCCAGGACTCCTACAATGAGCAGTTCTTC. This encodes CASSQDSYNEQFF.

The chain is built from TRBV5-6 and TRBJ2-1; perhaps TRBD2 as D (5 bases). There are 18 residues in the CDR3. Between the trimmed V and J ends, which lost 1 base and 0 bases, there was a span of 17 bases. The germline CDR1 and CDR2 sequences are SGHDT and YYEEEE. CDR3 sequence (DNA): TGTGCCAGCAGCTTGAGCTGGTATGCGGGCAGCTCCTACAATGAGCAGTTCTTC. It translates to CASSLSWYAGSSYNEQFF.

The V and J genes are TRBV18 and TRBJ2-2; tentative D call: TRBD2 (5 bases). With 2 bases removed from V and 4 bases from J, the gap between germline ends came to 11 bases. CDR1 is KGHSH and CDR2 is LQKENI in the germline V gene. This CDR3 spans 15 amino acids. DNA of the CDR3: TGTGCCAGCTCACCATTGGTGGGGAGCACCGGGGAGCTGTTTTTT. It translates to CASSPLVGSTGELFF.

This rearrangement joins TRBV23-1 to TRBJ2-4; D is undetermined. TRBV23-1 is an ORF, and what it does is uncertain. With 2 bases removed from V and 0 bases from J, the gap between germline ends came to 14 bases. The CDR3 sequence is 17 residues long. DNA of the CDR3: TGCGCCAGCAGTCAAAAACTCGTAGCCTTAGCCAAAAACATTCAGTACTTC. Residues: CASSQKLVALAKNIQYF.

For the CDR3, the DNA is TGCGCCAGCAGCGCGACACGCGACACTGAAGCTTTCTTT. It translates to CASSATRDTEAFF. The genes are TRBV5-1 and TRBJ1-1; D ambiguous. In germline, CDR1 is SGHRS, CDR2 YFSETQ. CDR3 length equals 13 residues. Trimming stripped 4 bases from V and 3 bases from J, with 10 bases between.

The rearrangement links TRBV6-4 to TRBJ1-2; unclear D gene. The CDR3 is made up of 14 amino acids. CDR1 is MRHNA and CDR2 is SNTAGT in the germline V gene. V was pared by 7 bases and J by 8 bases, with 20 bases between. As DNA, the CDR3 is TGTGCCAGCACCATTCTCGGTGGACTAGAGGGCTACACCTTC. Encoded protein: CASTILGGLEGYTF.

The chain uses TRBV11-2 and TRBJ2-2; 9 nucleotides match TRBD1. The junction had 6 bases not matched to a gene; V was cut back by 5 bases and J by 5 bases. This CDR3 contains 15 residues. The germline V gene has CDR1 SGHAT and CDR2 FQNNGV. CDR3 in DNA: TGTGCCAGCAGCCCAGACAGGGGGGGTACCGGGGAGCTGTTTTTT. This sequence encodes CASSPDRGGTGELFF.

The chain recombines TRBV10-3 with TRBJ2-6; D ambiguous. Germline loops: CDR1 ENHRY, CDR2 SYGVKD. This CDR3 region has 18 residues. Trimming shortened V by 4 bases and J by 4 bases, and 20 bases separated the two germline ends. CDR3 loop: CAISVRVAPARGANVLTF. For the CDR3, the DNA is TGTGCCATCAGTGTCCGGGTCGCTCCCGCGAGGGGGGCCAACGTCCTGACTTTC.

The chain employs TRBV2 and TRBJ1-4; 9 positions agree with TRBD1. The trim removed 2 bases at V and 5 bases at J, leaving 3 bases unmatched. The CDR3 covers 15 residues. Germline assignment: CDR1 SNHLY and CDR2 FYNNEI. The CDR3 spells CASSEIGQGNEKLFF. Here the CDR3 DNA reads TGTGCCAGCAGTGAAATTGGACAGGGGAATGAAAAACTGTTTTTT.

The rearrangement links TRBV19 to TRBJ1-6, with D hard to call. The V gene lost 7 bases and the J gene lost 7 bases, with 20 bases spanning the gap. Looked up from germline, CDR1 is LNHDA and CDR2 is SQIVND (reference sequence). The length of the CDR3 is 16 residues. CDR3 region: CASTHGGNPWNSPLHF. As DNA, the CDR3 is TGTGCCAGTACCCATGGCGGGAATCCCTGGAATTCACCCCTCCACTTT.

V and J are TRBV10-3 and TRBJ2-5, with D possibly being TRBD2 (6 bases). Germline V gene lookup returns CDR1 ENHRY and CDR2 SYGVKD. CDR3 size: 15 residues. Trimming removed 5 bases at V and 0 bases at J, with 13 bases between. DNA of the CDR3: TGTGCCATCAGTCAGCCTGGGGGGTACCAAGAGACCCAGTACTTC. Amino acids: CAISQPGGYQETQYF.

With respect to this clone: The junction departs from germline at one end; a sequencing error may be responsible. CDR3 in DNA: TGTGCCACCAGTCCGGACAGCTATTCACCCCTCCACTTT. It specifies CATSPDSYSPLHF. The chain uses TRBV6-4 and TRBJ1-6; D perhaps matches TRBD1 (6 bases). CDR1 MRHNA and CDR2 SNTAGT come from the germline V gene. The CDR3 has 13 amino acids.

Turning to this clone: Other DNA sequences within the sample encode an identical CDR3. The V and J genes are TRBV4-3 and TRBJ2-3, with D unresolved. CDR3 length equals 13 residues. Trimming took off 2 bases at V and 5 bases at J, with 8 bases between the two ends. Germline CDR1 reads LGHNA; CDR2 reads YSLEER. The CDR3 loop is CASSQSRGDTQYF. CDR3 nucleotide sequence: TGCGCCAGCAGCCAATCGCGTGGAGATACGCAGTATTTT.

The V call is TRBV29-1, the J call TRBJ1-2, with D possibly being TRBD1 (5 bases). Between the trimmed V and J ends, which lost 3 bases and 6 bases, there was a span of 20 bases. The CDR3 totals 15 residues. The germline CDR1 and CDR2 sequences are SQVTM and ANQGSEA. CDR3 bases: TGCAGCGTTGATTTTCGTCCGGGGGTTGGACATGGCTACACCTTC. Translation: CSVDFRPGVGHGYTF. The entire variable domain, with the rest obtained from reference TRBV29-1 and TRBJ1-2, is as follows: SAVISQKPSRDICQRGTSLTIQCQVDSQVTMMFWYRQQPGQSLTLIATANQGSEATYESGFVIDKFPISRPNLTFSTLTVSNMSPEDSSIYLCSVDFRPGVGHGYTFGSGTRLTVV.

The chain has TRBV5-1 and TRBJ2-5; 10 bases align to TRBD2. The DNA end is a closer match to TRBJ2-7, so the J assignment may be wrong. CDR3 size: 14 residues. Germline values: CDR1 SGHRS, CDR2 YFSETQ. For the CDR3, the DNA is TGCGCCAGCAGGGCGGCTAGCGGGAGAGTCGAGCAGTACTTC. Encoded protein: CASRAASGRVEQYF.

The chain joins TRBV4-2 to TRBJ1-2; possibly TRBD1 for D (6 bases). The CDR3 sequence is 14 residues long. V was pared by 0 bases and J by 6 bases, with 11 bases between. Germline V gene data show CDR1 as LGHNA and CDR2 as YNFKEQ. The CDR3 sequence is CASSQDTGLDGYTF. CDR3 DNA sequence: TGTGCCAGCAGCCAAGACACAGGGTTGGATGGCTACACCTTC.

The V gene is TRBV7-2, the J gene TRBJ2-7, with unresolved D. V lost 2 bases and J 9 bases, leaving 11 bases between the germline ends. Germline CDR1 SGHTA, CDR2 FQGNSA. This CDR3 is 12 amino acids long. CDR3 DNA: TGTGCCAGCAGCTTATTTGGGCCAGCGCAGTACTTC. This translates into CASSLFGPAQYF.

The genes are TRBV7-2 and TRBJ2-1; 7 bases are shared with TRBD1. The CDR3 is made up of 17 amino acids. Germline trimming cut 1 base from V and 2 bases from J; bases unmatched to any gene: 8. Germline loops: CDR1 SGHTA, CDR2 FQGNSA. The CDR3 bases are TGTGCCAGCAGCTTAGGGGGTGTAGGGGGCGCCTACAATGAGCAGTTCTTC. Its protein product is CASSLGGVGGAYNEQFF.

This chain connects TRBV4-2 to TRBJ1-1; unclear D gene. The CDR3 loop spans 15 amino acids. Germline V gives CDR1 LGHNA, CDR2 YNFKEQ. V lost 0 bases, J lost 0 bases, and 8 bases lay in between. The CDR3 sequence is CASSQDPDMNTEAFF. CDR3 nucleotide sequence: TGTGCCAGCAGCCAAGACCCCGACATGAACACTGAAGCTTTCTTT.

The chain joins TRBV30 to TRBJ2-3, with D maybe TRBD2 (5 bases). This CDR3 comprises 12 residues. The germline V gene has CDR1 GTSNPN and CDR2 SVGIG (reference sequence). Trimming pared 5 bases from V and 4 bases from J, leaving 10 bases between. In nucleotides, the CDR3 is TGTGCCTGGGGGAACGGGGCAGATACGCAGTATTTT. The encoded protein is CAWGNGADTQYF. Looking up the rest from reference TRBV30 and TRBJ2-3 gives the full variable domain: SQTIHQWPATLVQPVGSPLSLECTVEGTSNPNLYWYRQAAGRGLQLLFYSVGIGQISSEVPQNLSASRPQDRQFILSSKKLLLSDSGFYLCAWGNGADTQYFGPGTRLTVL.

The rearrangement joins TRBV10-3 to TRBJ2-5; D unclear. Near its end, the DNA agrees better with TRBJ2-7, so the J call may be wrong. CDR3 size: 13 residues. The V gene's germline CDR1 is ENHRY and CDR2 SYGVKD. CDR3 in DNA: TGTGCCATCACTCCAGGCGCCATGGGCGAGCAGTACTTC. It specifies CAITPGAMGEQYF.

V is TRBV9 and J is TRBJ2-1; D perhaps matches TRBD2 (6 bases). CDR1 is SGDLS and CDR2 is YYNGEE in the germline V gene. This CDR3 is built from 14 residues. V lost 2 bases, J lost 3 bases, and 9 bases lay in between. CDR3 DNA: TGTGCCAGCAGCGTCCAAGCGGGCTACAATGAGCAGTTCTTC. Protein: CASSVQAGYNEQFF.

The chain has TRBV9 and TRBJ2-1; 10 positions agree with TRBD2. CDR3 length: 13 amino acids. The germline gives CDR1 SGDLS, CDR2 YYNGEE. After removal of 6 bases from V and 9 bases from J, the junction contained 6 bases not matched to a gene. The DNA for the CDR3 is TGTGCCAGCAATAGCGGGGGGCAGGGTGAGCAGTTCTTC. Its translation: CASNSGGQGEQFF.

This sequence joins TRBV11-3 and TRBJ2-3, with D possibly TRBD1 on 6 matching bases. V was clipped by 5 bases and J by 5 bases, with 14 bases between them. The CDR3 covers 14 residues. Germline CDR1 is SGHNT and CDR2 is YENEEA. CDR3 residues: CASSQTGSEDTQYF. CDR3 nucleotide sequence: TGTGCCAGCAGCCAAACAGGGTCTGAAGATACGCAGTATTTT.

The chain combines TRBV28 with TRBJ2-7; 7 bases align to TRBD2. The germline gives CDR1 MDHEN, CDR2 SYDVKM. This CDR3 is 13 amino acids long. Trimming removed 3 bases from V and 2 bases from J; junction bases left unmatched: 1. CDR3 residues: CASSFGGTYEQYF. For the CDR3, the DNA is TGTGCCAGCAGTTTCGGGGGGACCTACGAGCAGTACTTC.

The chain combines TRBV28 with TRBJ1-1; D possibly corresponds to TRBD1 (5 bases). Germline values: CDR1 MDHEN, CDR2 SYDVKM. Deletions cut 4 bases from V and 1 base from J, with 16 bases between. This CDR3 is 16 amino acids long. The CDR3 here is CASSSYSTTGNTEAFF. The CDR3 bases are TGTGCCAGCAGTTCCTATAGTACTACAGGGAACACTGAAGCTTTCTTT.

The chain joins TRBV27 to TRBJ1-2, with 8 bases matching TRBD1. The CDR3 totals 15 residues. Trimming took 6 bases from V and 4 from J; bases not matched to a gene: 10. The germline CDR1 and CDR2 sequences are MNHEY and SMNVEV (reference sequence). CDR3 residues: CASSPYQGAGYGYTF. The DNA for the CDR3 is TGTGCCAGCAGCCCATATCAGGGGGCGGGCTATGGCTACACCTTC.

Regarding this clone: At one end the junction does not follow the germline gene, possibly because of a read error. CDR3 region: CATSRDQGSGANGLTF. The CDR3 coding sequence is TGTGCCACCAGCAGAGATCAGGGGTCTGGGGCCAACGGCCTGACTTTC. The rearrangement links TRBV15 to TRBJ2-6; TRBD1 is a possible D gene (6 bases). This CDR3 is 16 amino acids long. The V gene's germline CDR1 is LNHNV and CDR2 YYDKDF (reference sequence).

The V and J genes are TRBV18 and TRBJ2-5, with TRBD2 matching over 9 bases. The junction had 1 base not matched to a gene; V was cut back by 2 bases and J by 3 bases. The CDR3 sequence is 14 residues long. Germline CDR1 and CDR2: KGHSH and LQKENI. CDR3 DNA sequence: TGTGCCAGCTCACCAGCGGGGGGGAAAGAGACCCAGTACTTC. Translating it yields CASSPAGGKETQYF. The variable domain in full, with the rest retrieved from reference TRBV18 and TRBJ2-5, is NAGVMQNPRHLVRRRGQEARLRCSPMKGHSHVYWYRQLPEEGLKFMVYLQKENIIDESGMPKERFSAEFPKEGPSILRIQQVVRGDSAAYFCASSPAGGKETQYFGPGTRLLVL.